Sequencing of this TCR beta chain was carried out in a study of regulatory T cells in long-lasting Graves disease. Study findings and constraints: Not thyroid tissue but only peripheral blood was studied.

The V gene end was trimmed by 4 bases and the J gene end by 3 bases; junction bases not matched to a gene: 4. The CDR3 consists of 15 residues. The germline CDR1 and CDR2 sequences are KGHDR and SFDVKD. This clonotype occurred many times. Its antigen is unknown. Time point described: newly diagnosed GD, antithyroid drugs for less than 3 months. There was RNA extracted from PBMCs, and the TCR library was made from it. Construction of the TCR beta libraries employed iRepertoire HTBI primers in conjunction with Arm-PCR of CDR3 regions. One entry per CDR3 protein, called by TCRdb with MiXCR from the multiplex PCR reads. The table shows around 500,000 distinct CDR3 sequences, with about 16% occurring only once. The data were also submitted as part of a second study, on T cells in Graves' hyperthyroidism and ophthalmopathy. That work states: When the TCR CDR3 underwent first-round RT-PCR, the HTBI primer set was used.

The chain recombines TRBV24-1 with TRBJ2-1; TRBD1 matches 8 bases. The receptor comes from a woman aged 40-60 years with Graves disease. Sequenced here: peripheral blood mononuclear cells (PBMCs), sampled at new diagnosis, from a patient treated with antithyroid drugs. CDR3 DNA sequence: TGTGCCACCAGTGACCCGGACAGGGACTACAATGAGCAGTTCTTC. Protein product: CATSDPDRDYNEQFF.